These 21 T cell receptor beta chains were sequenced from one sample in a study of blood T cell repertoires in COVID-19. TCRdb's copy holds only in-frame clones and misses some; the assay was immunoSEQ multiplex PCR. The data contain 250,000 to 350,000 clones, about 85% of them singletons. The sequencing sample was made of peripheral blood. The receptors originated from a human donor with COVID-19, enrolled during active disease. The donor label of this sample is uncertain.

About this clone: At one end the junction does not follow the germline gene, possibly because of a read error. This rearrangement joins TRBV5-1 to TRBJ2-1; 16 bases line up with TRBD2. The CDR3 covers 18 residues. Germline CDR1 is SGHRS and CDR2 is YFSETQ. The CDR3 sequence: CACSLEGLAGGGTDEQFF. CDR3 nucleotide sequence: TGCGCCTGCAGCTTGGAGGGACTAGCGGGAGGGGGGACCGATGAGCAGTTCTTC.

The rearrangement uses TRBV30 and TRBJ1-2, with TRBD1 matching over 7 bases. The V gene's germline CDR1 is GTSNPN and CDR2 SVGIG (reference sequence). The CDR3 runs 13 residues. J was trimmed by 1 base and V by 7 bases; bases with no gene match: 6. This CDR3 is CAFGTDFNYGYTF. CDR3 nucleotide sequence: TGTGCCTTCGGGACAGATTTTAACTATGGCTACACCTTC.

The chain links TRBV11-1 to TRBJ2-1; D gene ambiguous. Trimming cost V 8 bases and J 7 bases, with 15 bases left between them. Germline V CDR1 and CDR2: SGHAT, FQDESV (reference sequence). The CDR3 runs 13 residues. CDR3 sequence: CASAKQVLNEQFF. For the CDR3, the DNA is TGTGCCAGCGCTAAGCAGGTCCTAAATGAGCAGTTCTTC.

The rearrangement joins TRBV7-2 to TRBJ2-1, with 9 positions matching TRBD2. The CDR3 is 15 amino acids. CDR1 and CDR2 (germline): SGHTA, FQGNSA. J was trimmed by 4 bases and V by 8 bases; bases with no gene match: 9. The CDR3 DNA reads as TGTGCCAGCTCCAGCGCGGGAGGGGGGTACAATGAGCAGTTCTTC. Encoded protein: CASSSAGGGYNEQFF.

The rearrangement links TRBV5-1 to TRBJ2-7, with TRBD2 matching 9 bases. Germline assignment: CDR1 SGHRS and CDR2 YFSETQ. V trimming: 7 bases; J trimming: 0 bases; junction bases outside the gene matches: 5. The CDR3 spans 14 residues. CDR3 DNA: TGCGCCAGCCGCGGGGGGGTGGCCTCCTACGAGCAGTACTTC. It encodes CASRGGVASYEQYF.

CDR3 sequence: CASSLFAGEGYTF. The CDR3 DNA follows: TGTGCCAGCAGCTTATTTGCGGGGGAAGGCTACACCTTC. The rearrangement links TRBV7-9 to TRBJ1-2, with a possible D match to TRBD1 (5 bases). Trimming shortened V by 2 bases and J by 8 bases, and 12 bases separated the two germline ends. This CDR3 region has 13 residues. Germline loops: CDR1 SEHNR, CDR2 FQNEAQ (reference sequence).

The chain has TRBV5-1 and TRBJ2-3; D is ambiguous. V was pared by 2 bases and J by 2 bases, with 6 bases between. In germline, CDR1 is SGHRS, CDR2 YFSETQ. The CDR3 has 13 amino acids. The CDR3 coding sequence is TGCGCCAGCAGCTTCCCCTACACAGATACGCAGTATTTT. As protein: CASSFPYTDTQYF.

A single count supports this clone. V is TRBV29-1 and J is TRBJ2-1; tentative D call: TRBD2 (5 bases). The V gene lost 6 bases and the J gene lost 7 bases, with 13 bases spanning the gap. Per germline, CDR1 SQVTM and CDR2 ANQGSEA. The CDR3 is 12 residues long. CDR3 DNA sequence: TGCAGCGTAGCCGTCACGGGAAATGAGCAGTTCTTC. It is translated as CSVAVTGNEQFF.

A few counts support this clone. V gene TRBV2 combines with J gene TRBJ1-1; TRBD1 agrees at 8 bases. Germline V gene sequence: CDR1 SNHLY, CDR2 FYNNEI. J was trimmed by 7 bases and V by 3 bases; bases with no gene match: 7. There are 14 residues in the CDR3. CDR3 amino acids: CASSDRQGMYEAFF. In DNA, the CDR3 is TGTGCCAGCAGTGATAGACAGGGGATGTATGAAGCTTTCTTT.

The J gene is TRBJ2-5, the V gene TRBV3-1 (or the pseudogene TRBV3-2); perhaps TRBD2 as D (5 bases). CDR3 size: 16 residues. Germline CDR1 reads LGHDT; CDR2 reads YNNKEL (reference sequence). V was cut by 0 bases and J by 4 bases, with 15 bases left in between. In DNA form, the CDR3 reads TGTGCCAGCAGCCAAGATCAATACGGCGGAGGAGAGACCCAGTACTTC. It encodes CASSQDQYGGGETQYF.

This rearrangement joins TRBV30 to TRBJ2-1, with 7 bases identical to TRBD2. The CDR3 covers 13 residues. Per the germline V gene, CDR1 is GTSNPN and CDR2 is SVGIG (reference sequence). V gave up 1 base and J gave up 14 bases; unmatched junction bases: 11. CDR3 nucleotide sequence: TGTGCCTGGAGTGGTACTAGCGTGAGGCCGGAGTTCTTC. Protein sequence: CAWSGTSVRPEFF.

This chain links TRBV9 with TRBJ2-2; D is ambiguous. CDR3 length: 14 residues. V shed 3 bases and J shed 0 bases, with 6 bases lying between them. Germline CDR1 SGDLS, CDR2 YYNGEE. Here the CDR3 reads CASSASANTGELFF. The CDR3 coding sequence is TGTGCCAGCAGCGCCAGCGCGAACACCGGGGAGCTGTTTTTT.

Written as DNA, the CDR3 is TGTGCCAGCAAGCCGAGGGTTCTAAACTATGGCTACACCTTC. Translation gives CASKPRVLNYGYTF. The J gene is TRBJ1-2, the V gene TRBV2; D not certain. The V and J ends lost 7 bases and 2 bases respectively, with 14 bases between them. The CDR3 totals 14 residues. Germline V gene sequence: CDR1 SNHLY, CDR2 FYNNEI.

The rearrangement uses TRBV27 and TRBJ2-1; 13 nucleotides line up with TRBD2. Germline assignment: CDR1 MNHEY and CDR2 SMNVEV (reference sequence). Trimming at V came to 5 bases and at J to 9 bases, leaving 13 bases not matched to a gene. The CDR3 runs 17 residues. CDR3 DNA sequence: TGTGCCAGCAGTCCCCTTGGGACTAGCGGGAATCTAGGTGAGCAGTTCTTC. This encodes CASSPLGTSGNLGEQFF.

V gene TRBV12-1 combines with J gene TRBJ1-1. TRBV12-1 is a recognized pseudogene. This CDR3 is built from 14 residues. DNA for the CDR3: TGTGCCAGCAGCTATAGTCCCGCCTGCACTGAAGCTTTCTTT. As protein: CASSYSPACTEAFF.

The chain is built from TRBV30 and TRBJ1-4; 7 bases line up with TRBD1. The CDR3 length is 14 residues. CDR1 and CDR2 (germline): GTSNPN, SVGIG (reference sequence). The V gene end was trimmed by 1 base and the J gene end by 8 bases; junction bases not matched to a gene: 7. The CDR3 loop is CAWSGGTDEEKLFF. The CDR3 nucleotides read TGTGCCTGGAGTGGAGGGACAGATGAAGAAAAACTGTTTTTT.

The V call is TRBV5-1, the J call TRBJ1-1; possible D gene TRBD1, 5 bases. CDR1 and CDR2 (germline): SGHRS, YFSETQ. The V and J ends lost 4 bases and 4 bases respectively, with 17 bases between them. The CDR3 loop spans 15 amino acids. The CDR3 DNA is TGCGCCAGCAGCGGACGACAAGGGCAGGGCACTGAAGCTTTCTTT. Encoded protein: CASSGRQGQGTEAFF.

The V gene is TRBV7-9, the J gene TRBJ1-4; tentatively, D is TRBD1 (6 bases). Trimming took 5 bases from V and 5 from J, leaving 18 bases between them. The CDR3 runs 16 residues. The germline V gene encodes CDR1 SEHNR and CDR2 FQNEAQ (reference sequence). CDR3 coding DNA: TGTGCCAGCAGCCATATGCTGGGGACAATAAATGAAAAACTGTTTTTT. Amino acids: CASSHMLGTINEKLFF.

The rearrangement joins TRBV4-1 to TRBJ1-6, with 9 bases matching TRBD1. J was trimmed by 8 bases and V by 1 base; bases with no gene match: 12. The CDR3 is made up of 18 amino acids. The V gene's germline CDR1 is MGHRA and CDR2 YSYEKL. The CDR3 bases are TGCGCCAGCAGCCAAGCCGGGACAGGGCGGGTTGATGATTCACCCCTCCACTTT. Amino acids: CASSQAGTGRVDDSPLHF.

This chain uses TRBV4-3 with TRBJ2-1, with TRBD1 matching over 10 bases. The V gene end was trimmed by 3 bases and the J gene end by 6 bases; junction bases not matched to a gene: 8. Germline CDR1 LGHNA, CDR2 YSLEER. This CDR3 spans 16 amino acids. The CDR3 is CASSQAGTGAFNEQFF. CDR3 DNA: TGCGCCAGCAGCCAGGCCGGGACAGGGGCTTTCAATGAGCAGTTCTTC.

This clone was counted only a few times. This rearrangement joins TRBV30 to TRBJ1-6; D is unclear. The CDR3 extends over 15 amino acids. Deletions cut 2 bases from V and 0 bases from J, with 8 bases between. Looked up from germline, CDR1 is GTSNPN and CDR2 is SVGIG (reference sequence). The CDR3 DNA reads TGTGCCTGGAGTTTGTCGAGCTCCTATAATTCACCCCTCCACTTT. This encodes CAWSLSSSYNSPLHF.